This is a list of T cell receptor beta chains from one sample in a study of cytotoxic CD8 clonotypes in ibrutinib-treated CLL. Profiled with immunoSEQ multiplex PCR; TCRdb holds only in-frame clones, not every one. The sample has 160,000 or so clones, about four fifths seen once. This sample comprised PBMCs, obtained after 12 months of ibrutinib treatment. The receptors shown here come from a human donor with chronic lymphocytic leukemia. Both conserved end residues are part of each CDR3. D genes are given only for firm matches. Expanded clones get a size class; other rows say once, few or many, or leave the size out.

d_gene: TRBD1
v_gene: TRBV5-6
abundance: .
j_gene: TRBJ2-7
CDR3nt: TGTGCCAGCAGCATACCACAGGGGGCGGGTTACGAGCAGTACTTC
CDR3aa: CASSIPQGAGYEQYF

d_gene: TRBD2
v_gene: TRBV6-5
abundance: .
j_gene: TRBJ2-3
CDR3nt: TGTGCTAGCAGTCCTAGCGGGGGGGCCGCTGATACGCAGTATTTT
CDR3aa: CASSPSGGAADTQYF

d_gene: TRBD1
v_gene: TRBV5-4
abundance: .
j_gene: TRBJ2-1
CDR3nt: TGTGCCAGCACCCCGACAGGGAACTCCTACAATGAGCAGTTCTTC
CDR3aa: CASTPTGNSYNEQFF

d_gene: .
v_gene: TRBV28
abundance: .
j_gene: TRBJ2-7
CDR3nt: TGTGCCAGCAGCCAAGTTTGGGCGAGCTCCTACGAGCAGTACTTC
CDR3aa: CASSQVWASSYEQYF

d_gene: TRBD1
v_gene: TRBV9
abundance: .
j_gene: TRBJ1-2
CDR3nt: TGTGCCAGCAGCCCCCCCTCCACAGGGGTGAGCTCTGGCTACACCTTC
CDR3aa: CASSPPSTGVSSGYTF

d_gene: TRBD1
v_gene: TRBV18
abundance: few
j_gene: TRBJ1-5
CDR3nt: TGTGCCAGCTCACCTACGCAGGGGGTCATTCAGCCCCAGCATTTT
CDR3aa: CASSPTQGVIQPQHF

d_gene: .
v_gene: TRBV4-3
abundance: .
j_gene: TRBJ2-7
CDR3nt: TGCGCCAGCAGCCAGGAGATCTTGATCGAGCAGTACTTC
CDR3aa: CASSQEILIEQYF

d_gene: TRBD1
v_gene: TRBV10-3
abundance: few
j_gene: TRBJ1-2
CDR3nt: TGTGCCATCAGGACACAGGGGGCGCTGGGGTATGGCTACACCTTC
CDR3aa: CAIRTQGALGYGYTF

d_gene: TRBD2
v_gene: TRBV2
abundance: .
j_gene: TRBJ2-7
CDR3nt: TGTGCCAGCAGTGAACGATTCGGCGGGAGCGTATACGAGCAGTACTTC
CDR3aa: CASSERFGGSVYEQYF

d_gene: .
v_gene: TRBV28
abundance: .
j_gene: TRBJ1-3
CDR3nt: TGTGCCAGCAGTTTAGGACTAGAAAACACCATATATTTT
CDR3aa: CASSLGLENTIYF

d_gene: TRBD1
v_gene: TRBV7-9
abundance: .
j_gene: TRBJ2-5
CDR3nt: TGTGCCAGCAGCCCCCGGACAGGGGGGGACACGGAGACCCAGTACTTC
CDR3aa: CASSPRTGGDTETQYF

d_gene: .
v_gene: TRBV7-2
abundance: .
j_gene: TRBJ2-1
CDR3nt: TGTGCCAGCAGCTTAGCGCTAGCTCAGTTCTTC
CDR3aa: CASSLALAQFF

d_gene: .
v_gene: TRBV7-9
abundance: .
j_gene: TRBJ1-2
CDR3nt: TGTGCCAGCGGCAACGTGGGGGGCGACTATGGCTACACCTTC
CDR3aa: CASGNVGGDYGYTF

d_gene: TRBD1
v_gene: TRBV5-1
abundance: .
j_gene: TRBJ2-7
CDR3nt: TGCGCCAGCAGCTCAAAATCCGGGACAGGGGGCGTCTACGAGCAGTACTTC
CDR3aa: CASSSKSGTGGVYEQYF

d_gene: .
v_gene: TRBV19
abundance: .
j_gene: TRBJ2-3
CDR3nt: TGTGCCAGTAGTGGGACGGGGGGCCCTCTCCCAGATACGCAGTATTTT
CDR3aa: CASSGTGGPLPDTQYF

d_gene: .
v_gene: TRBV12-5
abundance: few
j_gene: TRBJ1-5
CDR3nt: TGTGCTAGTGCCCTACCGCCACAGCCCCAGCATTTT
CDR3aa: CASALPPQPQHF

d_gene: .
v_gene: TRBV4-1
abundance: .
j_gene: TRBJ1-2
CDR3nt: TGCGCCAGCAGCCAGCCCGCGGGAGGGGGCTACACCTTC
CDR3aa: CASSQPAGGGYTF

d_gene: .
v_gene: TRBV19
abundance: .
j_gene: TRBJ1-1
CDR3nt: TGTGCCTCGGGTAGTGGCACAATCAACACTGAAGCTTTCTTT
CDR3aa: CASGSGTINTEAFF

d_gene: .
v_gene: TRBV5-1
abundance: .
j_gene: TRBJ1-2
CDR3nt: TGCGCCAGCAGCTTGATTGATGCAGGGTCCCCTAACTATGGCTACACCTTC
CDR3aa: CASSLIDAGSPNYGYTF

d_gene: .
v_gene: TRBV28
abundance: .
j_gene: TRBJ2-7
CDR3nt: TGTGCCAGCAGTGCCACCGGGGGAACCAACTACGAGCAGTACTTC
CDR3aa: CASSATGGTNYEQYF